This T cell receptor beta chain was found in a study of Ad26.COV2.S vaccination and SARS-CoV-2 variants. Clones were read by immunoSEQ multiplex PCR, and TCRdb kept only the in-frame ones, dropping some. The repertoire has 380,000 or so clones, under 90% of them found once; the top ten carry about 7.4%. Study-wide results and limits: Researchers cautioned that TCR breadth and depth analyses may have underestimated total T cell responses.

In the case of this clone: No antigen is known for it.

Germline V gene lookup returns CDR1 LGHNA and CDR2 YSLEER. V lost 2 bases and J lost 4, with 2 bases in between. This CDR3 is 12 amino acids long. The sample's treatment: around 19 received Ad26.COV2.S at low or high dose, single or two shots; five or six received placebo; per-sample allocation not given. Sample collection was performed on day 63 after the first vaccine or placebo injection. The individual, an adult aged 18-55 years, was a donor in Boston. The material sequenced was peripheral blood, taken in a trial of Ad26.COV2.S vaccine versus placebo. This chain uses TRBV4-3 with TRBJ2-2; D uncertain. This TCR was recovered from a person between 18 and 59 years old who received the Ad26.COV2.S COVID-19 vaccine or a placebo. CDR3 sequence reads: CASSQTTGELFF. DNA of the CDR3: TGCGCCAGCAGCCAAACCACCGGGGAGCTGTTTTTT.